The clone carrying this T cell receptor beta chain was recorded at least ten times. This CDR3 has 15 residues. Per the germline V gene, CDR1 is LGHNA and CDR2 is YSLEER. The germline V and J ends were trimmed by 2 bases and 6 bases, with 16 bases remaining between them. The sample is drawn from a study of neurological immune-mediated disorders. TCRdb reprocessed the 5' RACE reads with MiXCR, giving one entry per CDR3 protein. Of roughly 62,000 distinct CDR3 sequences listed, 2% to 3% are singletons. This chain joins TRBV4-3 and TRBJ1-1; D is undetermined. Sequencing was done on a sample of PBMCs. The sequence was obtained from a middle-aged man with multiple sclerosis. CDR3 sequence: CASSQSMGKRAEAFF. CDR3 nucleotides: TGCGCCAGCAGCCAAAGTATGGGGAAGAGGGCTGAAGCTTTCTTT.